These T cell receptor beta chains were read from a single sample in a study of T cells in Graves' hyperthyroidism and ophthalmopathy. TCRdb passed the multiplex PCR reads through MiXCR, listing each CDR3 protein once. The sample holds about 400,000 distinct CDR3 sequences, around 14% seen once. Sequencing used blood. The source of these receptors is a woman aged 25 to 39 with Graves' hyperthyroidism. CDR3s include the opening cysteine and the closing phenylalanine or tryptophan. The order of the fields is D gene, J gene, V gene, clone size, CDR3 DNA, CDR3 protein. D genes are given only for firm matches. Where a row states a size, it is once, few, many or the class of an expanded clone; other rows omit it.

TRBD2 TRBJ2-3 TRBV7-2 many TGTGCCAGCAGGCCATGGACTAGCGTAGGGGATACGCAGTATTTT CASRPWTSVGDTQYF
. TRBJ2-5 TRBV29-1 few TGCAGCGTTGACAGCCCTCAAGAGACCCAGTACTTC CSVDSPQETQYF
TRBD1 TRBJ2-5 TRBV18 many TGTGCCAGCGCAACCGGGACAGGGACCGGGGAGACCCAGTACTTC CASATGTGTGETQYF
TRBD1 TRBJ2-1 TRBV5-1 many TGCGCCAGCAGCTTCCGGGACAGGGGATACAATGAGCAGTTCTTC CASSFRDRGYNEQFF
TRBD1 TRBJ1-2 TRBV6-5 few TGTGCCAGCAGTTACTCAGACAGGGTTCCTGGCTACACCTTC CASSYSDRVPGYTF
. TRBJ2-6 TRBV19 many TGTGCCAGTAGTATCGCCGGATCTGGGGCCAACGTCCTGACTTTC CASSIAGSGANVLTF
. TRBJ1-5 TRBV12-3/TRBV12-4 many TGTGCCAGCAGTCGAGGGGGTTCCAATCAGCCCCAGCATTTT CASSRGGSNQPQHF
. TRBJ1-3 TRBV30 many TGTGCCTGGAGTATGGGACTTTCTGGAAACACCATATATTTT CAWSMGLSGNTIYF
. TRBJ2-7 TRBV24-1 . TGTGCCACCAGTGATTCCCTTTATGGGGAGCAGTACTTC CATSDSLYGEQYF
TRBD1 TRBJ2-1 TRBV6-1 . TGTGCCAGCAGATCTGCCGGGACAGGGGACAATGAGCAGTTCTTC CASRSAGTGDNEQFF
. TRBJ2-1 TRBV7-6 . TGTGCCAGCAGCTCTAAAGGGATGGAGCAGTTCTTC CASSSKGMEQFF
TRBD2 TRBJ2-7 TRBV28 many TGTGCCAGCAGGATGACTAGCGTATCCTACGAGCAGTACTTC CASRMTSVSYEQYF
. TRBJ2-5 TRBV5-4 . TGTGCCAGCAGCTCCCGACAGGAGGCAGAGACCCAGTACTTC CASSSRQEAETQYF
TRBD2 TRBJ2-1 TRBV12-3/TRBV12-4 many TGTGCCAGCAGTTTGAGCGGGAGCACCAATGAGCAGTTCTTC CASSLSGSTNEQFF
. TRBJ1-3 TRBV20-1 . TGCAGTGCTACCCGGGGAGGGTCGGATTTCGTCAACACCATATATTTT CSATRGGSDFVNTIYF
TRBD2 TRBJ2-1 TRBV29-1 many TGCAGCGTTGCTCGTAATAGCGGGACAATCGGCTACAATGAGCAGTTCTTC CSVARNSGTIGYNEQFF
. TRBJ1-2 TRBV5-4 . TGTGCCAGCAGCTGGACCCAAACAGGGAACTATGGCTACACCTTC CASSWTQTGNYGYTF
TRBD2 TRBJ2-2 TRBV12-3/TRBV12-4 . TGTGCCAGCAGTGAGGGCGGGAGCATTCGCGGGGAGCTGTTTTTT CASSEGGSIRGELFF
TRBD2 TRBJ2-7 TRBV30 . TGTGCCTGGAGTGACCCCGGGACTAGCGGATCCTACGAGCAGTACTTC CAWSDPGTSGSYEQYF
TRBD1 TRBJ1-1 TRBV3-1 many TGTGCCAGCAGCCGAAGCCGGGACAGGGAACCGAACACTGAAGCTTTCTTT CASSRSRDREPNTEAFF
. TRBJ2-5 TRBV27 many TGTGCCAGCAGTGCGGCCGTGAAGTACCAAGAGACCCAGTACTTC CASSAAVKYQETQYF
. TRBJ2-3 TRBV10-1 few TGCGCCAGCAGTGAGGGTTACACAGATACGCAGTATTTT CASSEGYTDTQYF
. TRBJ1-5 TRBV9 few TGTGCCAGCAGCGTAGCTCCAGATCAGCCCCAGCATTTT CASSVAPDQPQHF
. TRBJ2-1 TRBV20-1 . TGCAGTGCGATGGCGTATAATGAGCAGTTCTTC CSAMAYNEQFF
TRBD2 TRBJ2-1 TRBV5-5 few TGTGCCAGCAGCTTGCGTCTAGCGGGCTACAATGAGCAGTTCTTC CASSLRLAGYNEQFF
. TRBJ2-7 TRBV28 . TGTGCCAGCAGTTTAGGGGGGAGTAGCGGAGGCTACGAGCAGTACTTC CASSLGGSSGGYEQYF
. TRBJ2-3 TRBV2 many TGTGCCAGCAGTGGTCCGGCTACAGATACGCAGTATTTT CASSGPATDTQYF
TRBD1 TRBJ2-1 TRBV11-3 . TGTGCCAGCAGCTTAGATGGGCGCGACAGGGCTAAATCCTACAATGAGCAGTTCTTC CASSLDGRDRAKSYNEQFF
. TRBJ2-7 TRBV6-1 few TGTGCCAGCAGCAGCGACCGGGGGCTAACGGCCTACGAGCAGTACTTC CASSSDRGLTAYEQYF
. TRBJ2-7 TRBV20-1 many TGCAGTGCTAGGCCCCGACCCCCGGAGGGCTACGAGCAGTACTTC CSARPRPPEGYEQYF
. TRBJ1-2 TRBV18 few TGTGCCAGCTCACCGCCGGGCAGGGCGGATGGCTACACCTTC CASSPPGRADGYTF